Following are 12 T cell receptor beta chains from one sample sequenced in a study of response to subunit inactivated influenza vaccine. Each CDR3 protein is one row after TCRdb ran MiXCR on the RT-PCR reads. The profile covers about 500,000 distinct CDR3 sequences, with approximately 15% appearing a single time and over 2.5% taken by the ten largest. Material: CD4+ T cells sorted from PBMCs, obtained 23 to 25 months after vaccination. These TCRs come from a man aged 50-75 years who received an inactivated influenza vaccine.

There are many counts of this clonotype. V and J are TRBV28 and TRBJ1-1; D ambiguous. This CDR3 comprises 11 residues. CDR1 and CDR2 from the germline V gene are MDHEN and SYDVKM. V was shortened by 7 bases and J by 8 bases, with 11 bases between the two germline ends. The CDR3 region has the DNA TGTGCCAGCATTCGTCCAGGAGAAGCTTTCTTT. It is translated as CASIRPGEAFF.

This clonotype was found a few times. The chain links TRBV7-7 to TRBJ2-7, with no clear D. CDR3 length: 12 residues. Germline V gives CDR1 SSHAT, CDR2 FNYEAQ (reference sequence). Trimming left V 5 bases short and J 6 bases short, with 11 bases between. CDR3 sequence reads: CASSHTSGEQYF. CDR3 coding DNA: TGTGCCAGCAGCCATACCTCCGGCGAGCAGTACTTC.

This clonotype was detected a few times. The genes are TRBV5-1 and TRBJ2-3, with 7 positions matching TRBD1. The CDR3 is made up of 14 amino acids. CDR1 is SGHRS and CDR2 is YFSETQ in the germline V gene. The V segment lost 3 bases and the J segment 3 bases; nucleotides outside the gene matches: 4. CDR3 sequence (DNA): TGCGCCAGCAGCTCACAGGGGAGAACAGATACGCAGTATTTT. It translates to CASSSQGRTDTQYF.

This clonotype occurred a few times. The rearrangement joins TRBV10-3 to TRBJ1-1; unclear D gene. In germline, CDR1 is ENHRY, CDR2 SYGVKD. The CDR3 length is 11 residues. V lost 4 bases and J 3 bases, leaving 3 bases between the germline ends. In nucleotides, the CDR3 is TGTGCCATCAGTGCGGACACTGAAGCTTTCTTT. It yields the protein CAISADTEAFF.

This rearrangement joins TRBV4-2 to TRBJ2-3, with 7 bases aligning to TRBD2. CDR3 length: 14 amino acids. Germline-derived CDR1 and CDR2 are LGHNA and YNFKEQ. V lost 4 bases and J lost 11; bases outside the gene matches: 12. The CDR3 reads CASSLGRGMKGQYF. As DNA, the CDR3 is TGTGCCAGCAGCCTGGGGCGGGGGATGAAGGGGCAGTATTTT.

This clonotype has a count of ten or more. This rearrangement joins TRBV6-2 or TRBV6-3 to TRBJ2-1; D unresolved. The germline gives CDR1 MNHEY, CDR2 SVGEGT. CDR3 size: 14 residues. Trimming stripped 5 bases from V and 6 bases from J, with 14 bases between. CDR3 bases: TGTGCCAGCAGTCCTACTTTATCGTCCAATGAGCAGTTCTTC. Translated, it gives CASSPTLSSNEQFF.

This clonotype was counted between two and nine times. CDR3 in amino acids: CASSLVGRLKNEQYF. CDR3 bases: TGTGCCAGCAGCTTGGTCGGCAGGTTGAAGAACGAGCAGTACTTC. This chain uses TRBV5-6 with TRBJ2-7; D not certain. The CDR3 has 15 amino acids. The V end lost 0 bases, the J end lost 5 bases, and 15 bases lay between the germline ends. Germline CDR1 SGHDT, CDR2 YYEEEE.

This clonotype has only a few counts. The chain employs TRBV7-9 and TRBJ2-3; TRBD2 is a possible D gene (6 bases). Germline V CDR1 and CDR2: SEHNR, FQNEAQ (reference sequence). The CDR3 runs 16 residues. The V gene lost 4 bases and the J gene lost 0 bases, with 14 bases spanning the gap. This CDR3 reads CASSSLRGPSTDTQYF. CDR3 in DNA: TGTGCCAGCAGCTCCTTGCGGGGACCTAGCACAGATACGCAGTATTTT.

The chain couples TRBV6-2 or TRBV6-3 to TRBJ2-2, with D uncertain. Deletions cut 7 bases from V and 8 bases from J, with 8 bases between. The CDR3 extends over 11 amino acids. Looked up from germline, CDR1 is MNHEY and CDR2 is SVGEGT. CDR3 DNA: TGTGCCAGCAAAAATATGGGGGAGCTGTTTTTT. Translated: CASKNMGELFF.

The sample holds a few counts of this clonotype. This chain links TRBV28 with TRBJ2-7; D is perhaps TRBD1 (5 bases). The CDR3 runs to 15 residues. The V end lost 3 bases, the J end lost 5 bases, and 17 bases lay between the germline ends. Germline assignment: CDR1 MDHEN and CDR2 SYDVKM. This CDR3 reads CASSLMQGGRNEQYF. The CDR3 DNA sequence: TGTGCCAGCAGTTTGATGCAGGGTGGTCGCAACGAGCAGTACTTC.

In this sample, this clonotype turned up many times. The chain uses TRBV5-1 and TRBJ2-1, with 10 bases that match TRBD2. Trimming cost V 0 bases and J 4 bases; bases outside gene matches: 1. The CDR3 covers 15 residues. Germline CDR1 SGHRS, CDR2 YFSETQ. CDR3 amino acids: CASSLASGGYNEQFF. The CDR3 coding sequence is TGCGCCAGCAGCTTGGCTAGCGGGGGTTACAATGAGCAGTTCTTC.

The rearrangement joins TRBV20-1 to TRBJ2-5; 8 positions agree with TRBD2. V lost 4 bases, J lost 1 base, and 8 bases stayed unmatched. This CDR3 region has 15 residues. The V gene's germline CDR1 is DFQATT and CDR2 SNEGSKA (reference sequence). The CDR3 loop is CSANRRGAPQETQYF. For the CDR3, the DNA is TGCAGTGCTAATCGGCGGGGGGCCCCCCAAGAGACCCAGTACTTC.